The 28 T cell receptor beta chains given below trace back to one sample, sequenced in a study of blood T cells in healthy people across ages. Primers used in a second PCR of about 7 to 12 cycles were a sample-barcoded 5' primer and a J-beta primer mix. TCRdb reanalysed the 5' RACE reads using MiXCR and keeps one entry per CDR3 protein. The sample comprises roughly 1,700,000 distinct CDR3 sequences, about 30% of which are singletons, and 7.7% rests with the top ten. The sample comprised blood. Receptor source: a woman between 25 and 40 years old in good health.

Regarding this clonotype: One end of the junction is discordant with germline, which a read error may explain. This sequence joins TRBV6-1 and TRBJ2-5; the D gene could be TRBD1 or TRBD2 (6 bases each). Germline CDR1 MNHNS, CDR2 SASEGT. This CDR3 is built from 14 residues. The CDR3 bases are TGTGCCAGCAGTGAATCGGGGGCCCCAGAGGCCCAGTACTTC. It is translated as CASSESGAPEAQYF.

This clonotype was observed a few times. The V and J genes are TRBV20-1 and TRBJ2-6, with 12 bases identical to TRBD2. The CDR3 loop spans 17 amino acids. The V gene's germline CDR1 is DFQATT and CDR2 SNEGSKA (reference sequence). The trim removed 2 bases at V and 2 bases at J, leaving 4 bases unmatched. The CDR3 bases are TGCAGTGCTAGACTAGCGGGAGGGCTCGCTGGGGCCAACGTCCTGACTTTC. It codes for CSARLAGGLAGANVLTF.

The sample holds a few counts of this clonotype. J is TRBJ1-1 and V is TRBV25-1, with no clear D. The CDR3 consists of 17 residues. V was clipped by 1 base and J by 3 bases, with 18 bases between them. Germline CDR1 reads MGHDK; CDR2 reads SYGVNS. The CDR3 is CASSESGRKEVDTEAFF. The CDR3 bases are TGTGCCAGCAGTGAATCGGGAAGGAAAGAGGTAGACACTGAAGCTTTCTTT.

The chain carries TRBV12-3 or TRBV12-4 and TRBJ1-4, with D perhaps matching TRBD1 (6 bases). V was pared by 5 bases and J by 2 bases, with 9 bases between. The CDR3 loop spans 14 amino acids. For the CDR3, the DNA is TGTGCCAGCAGTAGGGGGTTGACTAATGAAAAACTGTTTTTT. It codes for CASSRGLTNEKLFF.

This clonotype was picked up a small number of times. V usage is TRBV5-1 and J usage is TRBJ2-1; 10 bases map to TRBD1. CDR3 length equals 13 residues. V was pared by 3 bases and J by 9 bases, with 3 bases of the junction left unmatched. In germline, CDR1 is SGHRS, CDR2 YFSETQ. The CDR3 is CASSSDRGVEQFF. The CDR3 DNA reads TGCGCCAGCAGCTCGGACAGGGGGGTTGAGCAGTTCTTC. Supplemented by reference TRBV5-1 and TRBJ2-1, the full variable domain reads KAGVTQTPRYLIKTRGQQVTLSCSPISGHRSVSWYQQTPGQGLQFLFEYFSETQRNKGNFPGRFSGRQFSNSRSEMNVSTLELGDSALYLCASSSDRGVEQFFGPGTRLTVL.

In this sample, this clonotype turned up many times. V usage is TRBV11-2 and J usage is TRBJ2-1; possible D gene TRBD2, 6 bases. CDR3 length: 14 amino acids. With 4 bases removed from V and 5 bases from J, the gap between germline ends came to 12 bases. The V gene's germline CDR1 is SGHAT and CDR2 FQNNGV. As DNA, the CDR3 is TGTGCCAGCAGCTCACGTATAGCGGACAATGAGCAGTTCTTC. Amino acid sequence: CASSSRIADNEQFF. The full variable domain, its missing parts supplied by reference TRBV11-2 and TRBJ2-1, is EAGVAQSPRYKIIEKRQSVAFWCNPISGHATLYWYQQILGQGPKLLIQFQNNGVVDDSQLPKDRFSAERLKGVDSTLKIQPAKLEDSAVYLCASSSRIADNEQFFGPGTRLTVL.

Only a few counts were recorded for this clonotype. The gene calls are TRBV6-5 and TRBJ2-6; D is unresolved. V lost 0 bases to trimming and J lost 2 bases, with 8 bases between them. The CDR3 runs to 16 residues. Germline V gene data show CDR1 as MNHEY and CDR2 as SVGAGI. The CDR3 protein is CASSYSRRTGANVLTF. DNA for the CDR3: TGTGCCAGCAGTTACTCCCGGCGCACTGGGGCCAACGTCCTGACTTTC.

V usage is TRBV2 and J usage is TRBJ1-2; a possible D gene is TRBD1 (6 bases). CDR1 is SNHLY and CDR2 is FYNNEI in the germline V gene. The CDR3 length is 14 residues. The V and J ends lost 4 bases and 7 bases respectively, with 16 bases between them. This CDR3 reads CASSGSSGAGGYTF. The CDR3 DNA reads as TGTGCCAGCAGTGGTTCTTCAGGGGCCGGTGGCTACACCTTC. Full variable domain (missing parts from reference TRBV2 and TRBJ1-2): EPEVTQTPSHQVTQMGQEVILRCVPISNHLYFYWYRQILGQKVEFLVSFYNNEISEKSEIFDDQFSVERPDGSNFTLKIRSTKLEDSAMYFCASSGSSGAGGYTFGSGTRLTVV.

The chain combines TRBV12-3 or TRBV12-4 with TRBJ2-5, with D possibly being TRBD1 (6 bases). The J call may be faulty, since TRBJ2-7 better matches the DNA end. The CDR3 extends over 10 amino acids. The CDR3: CAGGRSEQYF. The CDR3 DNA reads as TGTGCCGGGGGCAGGTCCGAGCAGTACTTC.

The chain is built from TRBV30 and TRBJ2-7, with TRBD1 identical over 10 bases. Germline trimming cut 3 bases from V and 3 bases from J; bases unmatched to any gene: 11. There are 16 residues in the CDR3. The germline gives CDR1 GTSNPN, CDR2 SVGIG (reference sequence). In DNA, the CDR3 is TGTGCCTGGAGGGAAAGTCCAAGGACAGGGGGCTACGAGCAGTACTTC. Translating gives CAWRESPRTGGYEQYF.

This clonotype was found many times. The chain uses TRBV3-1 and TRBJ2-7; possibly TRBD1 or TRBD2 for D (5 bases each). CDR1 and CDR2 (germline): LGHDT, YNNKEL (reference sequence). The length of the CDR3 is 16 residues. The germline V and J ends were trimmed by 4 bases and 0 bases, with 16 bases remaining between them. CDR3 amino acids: CASSLAGRGHSYEQYF. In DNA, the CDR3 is TGTGCCAGCAGCCTCGCCGGTCGGGGCCACTCCTACGAGCAGTACTTC.

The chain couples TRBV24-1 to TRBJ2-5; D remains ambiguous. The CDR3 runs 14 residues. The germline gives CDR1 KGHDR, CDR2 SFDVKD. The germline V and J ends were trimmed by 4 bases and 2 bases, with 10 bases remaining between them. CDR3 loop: CATSDSTPQETQYF. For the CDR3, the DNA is TGTGCCACCAGTGACTCGACACCGCAAGAGACCCAGTACTTC.

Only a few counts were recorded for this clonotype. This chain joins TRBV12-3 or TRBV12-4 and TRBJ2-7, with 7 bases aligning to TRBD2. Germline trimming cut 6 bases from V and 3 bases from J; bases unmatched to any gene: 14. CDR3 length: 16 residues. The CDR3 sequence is CASSGPSGMPLYEQYF. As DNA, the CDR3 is TGTGCCAGCAGCGGACCTAGCGGAATGCCCCTCTACGAGCAGTACTTC.

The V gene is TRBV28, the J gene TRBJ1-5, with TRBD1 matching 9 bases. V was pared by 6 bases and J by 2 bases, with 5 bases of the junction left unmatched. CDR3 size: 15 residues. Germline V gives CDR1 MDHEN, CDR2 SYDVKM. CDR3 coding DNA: TGTGCCAGCAGAAGGACAGGGGAAGGCAATCAGCCCCAGCATTTT. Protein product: CASRRTGEGNQPQHF.

CDR3 nucleotides: TGCGCCAGCAGCTTTGCGTGGGAGTCCTTCCGCGAGCAGTACTTC. This translates into CASSFAWESFREQYF. The chain has TRBV5-1 and TRBJ2-7; D possibly corresponds to TRBD2 (5 bases). Trimming removed 2 bases from V and 6 bases from J, with 18 bases in between. The CDR3 consists of 15 residues. The germline V gene has CDR1 SGHRS and CDR2 YFSETQ.

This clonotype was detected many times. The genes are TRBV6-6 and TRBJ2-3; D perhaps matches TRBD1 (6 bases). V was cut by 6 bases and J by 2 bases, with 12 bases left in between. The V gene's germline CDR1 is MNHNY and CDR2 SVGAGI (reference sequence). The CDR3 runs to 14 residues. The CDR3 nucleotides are TGTGCCAGCAGGGAACAGGGAAACACAGATACGCAGTATTTT. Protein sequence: CASREQGNTDTQYF.

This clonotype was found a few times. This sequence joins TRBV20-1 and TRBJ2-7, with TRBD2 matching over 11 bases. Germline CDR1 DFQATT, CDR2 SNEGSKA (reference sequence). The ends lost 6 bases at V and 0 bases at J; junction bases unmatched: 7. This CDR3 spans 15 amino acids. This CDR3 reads CSAQTTSGNSYEQYF. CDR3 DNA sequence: TGCAGTGCACAAACGACTAGCGGGAACTCCTACGAGCAGTACTTC.

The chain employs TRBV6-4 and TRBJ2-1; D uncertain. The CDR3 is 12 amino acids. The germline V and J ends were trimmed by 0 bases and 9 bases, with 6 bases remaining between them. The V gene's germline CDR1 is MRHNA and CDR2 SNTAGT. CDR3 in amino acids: CASSDSMGEQFF. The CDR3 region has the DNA TGTGCCAGCAGTGACTCTATGGGTGAGCAGTTCTTC.

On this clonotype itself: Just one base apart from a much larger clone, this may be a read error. CDR3 protein: CASGFRDDNYGYTF. CDR3 bases: TGTGCCAGCGGCTTCAGGGATGACAACTATGGCTACACCTTC. The chain links TRBV9 to TRBJ1-2; TRBD1 is a possible D gene (5 bases). CDR1 is SGDLS and CDR2 is YYNGEE in the germline V gene. Trimming removed 7 bases from V and 2 bases from J, with 15 bases in between. This CDR3 spans 14 amino acids.

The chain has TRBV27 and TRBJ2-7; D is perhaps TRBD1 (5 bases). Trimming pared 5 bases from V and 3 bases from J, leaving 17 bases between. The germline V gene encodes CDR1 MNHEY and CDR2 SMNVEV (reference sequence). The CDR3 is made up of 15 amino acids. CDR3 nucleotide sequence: TGTGCCAGCAGTCTCGACAGAAGAGGACACTACGAGCAGTACTTC. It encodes CASSLDRRGHYEQYF.

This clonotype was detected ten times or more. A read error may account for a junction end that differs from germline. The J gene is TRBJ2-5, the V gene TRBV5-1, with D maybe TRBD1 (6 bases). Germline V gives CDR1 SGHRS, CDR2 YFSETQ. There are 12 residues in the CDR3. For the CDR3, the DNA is TGTGCCAGCAGCTTGGGGGCTGAGACCCAGTACTTC. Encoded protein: CASSLGAETQYF.

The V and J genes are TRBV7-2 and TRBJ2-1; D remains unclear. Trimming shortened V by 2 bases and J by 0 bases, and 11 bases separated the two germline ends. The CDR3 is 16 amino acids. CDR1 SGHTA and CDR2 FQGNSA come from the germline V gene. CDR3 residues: CASSLSASYSYNEQFF. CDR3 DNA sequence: TGTGCCAGCAGCTTAAGTGCTTCCTACTCCTACAATGAGCAGTTCTTC.

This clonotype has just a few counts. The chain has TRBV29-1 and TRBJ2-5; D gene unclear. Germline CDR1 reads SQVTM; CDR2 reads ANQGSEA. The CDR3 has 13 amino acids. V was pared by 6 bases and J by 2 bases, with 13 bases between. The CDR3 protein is CSVLRRKQETQYF. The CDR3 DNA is TGCAGCGTCCTCAGGAGAAAGCAAGAGACCCAGTACTTC. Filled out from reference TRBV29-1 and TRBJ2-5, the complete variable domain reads SAVISQKPSRDICQRGTSLTIQCQVDSQVTMMFWYRQQPGQSLTLIATANQGSEATYESGFVIDKFPISRPNLTFSTLTVSNMSPEDSSIYLCSVLRRKQETQYFGPGTRLLVL.

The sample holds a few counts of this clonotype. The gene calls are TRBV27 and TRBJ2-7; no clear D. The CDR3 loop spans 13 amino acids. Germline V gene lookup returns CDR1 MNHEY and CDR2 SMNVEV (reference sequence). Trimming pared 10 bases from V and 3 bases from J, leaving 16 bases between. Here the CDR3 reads CATKRGEGYEQYF. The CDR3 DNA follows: TGTGCCACCAAAAGAGGCGAAGGCTACGAGCAGTACTTC.

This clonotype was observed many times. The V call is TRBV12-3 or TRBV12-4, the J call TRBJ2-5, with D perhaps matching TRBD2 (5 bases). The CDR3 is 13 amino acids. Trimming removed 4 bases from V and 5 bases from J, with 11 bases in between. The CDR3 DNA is TGTGCCAGCAGTTACGCGGGCGGGGAGACCCAGTACTTC. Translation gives CASSYAGGETQYF.

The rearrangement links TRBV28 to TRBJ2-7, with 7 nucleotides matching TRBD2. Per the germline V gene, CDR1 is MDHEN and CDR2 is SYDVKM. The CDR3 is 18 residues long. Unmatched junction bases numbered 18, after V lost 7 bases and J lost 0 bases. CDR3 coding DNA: TGTGCCAGCACCACGGGACTGGGGGGGTGGAAGGGCTCCTACGAGCAGTACTTC. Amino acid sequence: CASTTGLGGWKGSYEQYF.

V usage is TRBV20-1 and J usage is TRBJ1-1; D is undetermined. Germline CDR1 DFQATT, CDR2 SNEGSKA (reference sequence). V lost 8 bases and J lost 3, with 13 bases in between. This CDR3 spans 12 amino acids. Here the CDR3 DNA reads TGCAGTCCCGTAGGTTTGGACACTGAAGCTTTCTTT. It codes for CSPVGLDTEAFF.

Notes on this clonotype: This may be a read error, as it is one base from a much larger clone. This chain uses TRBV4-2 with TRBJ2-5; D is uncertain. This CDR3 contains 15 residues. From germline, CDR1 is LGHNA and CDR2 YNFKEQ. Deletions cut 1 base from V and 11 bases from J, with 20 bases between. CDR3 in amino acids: CASSQARILSHGQYF. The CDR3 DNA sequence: TGTGCCAGCAGCCAAGCGCGGATCTTGAGCCACGGGCAGTACTTC.